One and the same sample provided the 21 T cell receptor beta chains below, sequenced in a study of neoadjuvant anti-PD-1 for oral cavity cancer. Sample time point: after neoadjuvant nivolumab, at surgical resection. Method: immunoSEQ multiplex PCR; TCRdb's copy keeps in-frame clones and lacks some. Of approximately 30,000 clones listed, approximately 80% are singletons. The sequencing used PBMCs, collected after nivolumab (anti-PD-1) treatment. These receptors came from a person aged 40 to 85 with oral cavity squamous cell carcinoma.

This chain uses TRBV19 with TRBJ1-2; 9 nucleotides match TRBD1. CDR3 length: 14 residues. Germline CDR1 LNHDA, CDR2 SQIVND (reference sequence). V lost 5 bases and J lost 4; bases outside the gene matches: 5. The DNA of the CDR3 is TGTGCCAGTAGTGTCCGGGACAGGGTCTATGGCTACACCTTC. It translates to CASSVRDRVYGYTF.

The chain recombines TRBV27 with TRBJ1-2; 11 bases match TRBD1. CDR3 length: 15 amino acids. Per germline, CDR1 MNHEY and CDR2 SMNVEV (reference sequence). Unmatched junction bases numbered 12, after V lost 8 bases and J lost 7 bases. CDR3 sequence (DNA): TGTGCCAGCGCTCCCGGGACAGGGGGTTTCGGTGGCTACACCTTC. This codes for CASAPGTGGFGGYTF.

On this clone: Compared with germline, one end of the junction differs, possibly owing to a read error. J is TRBJ1-1 and V is TRBV7-9; D is possibly TRBD1 (5 bases). The length of the CDR3 is 11 residues. Germline lookup yields CDR1 SEHNR and CDR2 FQNEAQ (reference sequence). CDR3 nucleotide sequence: TGTGCCAGCAGTTCTAGAGCCGGGACGGAATTT. Translating gives CASSSRAGTEF.

The rearrangement uses TRBV5-6 and TRBJ2-7; 10 positions match TRBD1. CDR1 and CDR2 (germline): SGHDT, YYEEEE. V dropped 4 bases and J dropped 3; count of bases not matched to a gene: 7. The CDR3 length is 15 residues. CDR3 sequence reads: CASSPDRGTYYEQYF. The CDR3 bases are TGTGCCAGCAGCCCGGACAGGGGGACATACTACGAGCAGTACTTC.

The rearrangement uses TRBV5-5 and TRBJ1-6; the D gene is possibly TRBD1 (5 bases). V lost 0 bases to trimming and J lost 13 bases, with 14 bases between them. The CDR3 is 14 amino acids. Germline CDR1 is SGHKS and CDR2 is YYEKEE (reference sequence). CDR3 coding DNA: TGTGCCAGCAGCTTGGAACTGGGCAGGGATCCCCTCCACTTT. It yields the protein CASSLELGRDPLHF.

The chain combines TRBV27 with TRBJ2-2, with TRBD2 as a possible D gene (6 bases). Germline V gene data show CDR1 as MNHEY and CDR2 as SMNVEV (reference sequence). The CDR3 has 14 residues. V gave up 4 bases and J gave up 11 bases, with 17 bases separating them. CDR3 sequence reads: CASSSGVYRGELFF. The CDR3 coding sequence is TGTGCCAGCAGTTCGGGGGTATATAGGGGAGAGCTGTTTTTT.

This clone was seen a handful of times. The chain links TRBV2 to TRBJ1-2; perhaps TRBD1 as D (5 bases). Trimming stripped 10 bases from V and 10 bases from J, with 22 bases between. Germline-derived CDR1 and CDR2 are SNHLY and FYNNEI. The CDR3 sequence is 13 residues long. The CDR3: CATKKRSSGDYTF. The CDR3 DNA reads TGTGCCACCAAGAAAAGGAGCTCGGGGGACTACACCTTC.

This clone is a singleton in its sample. This sequence joins TRBV7-2 and TRBJ2-5; D might be TRBD1 (6 bases). Between the trimmed V and J ends, which lost 3 bases and 7 bases, there was a span of 15 bases. The CDR3 sequence is 14 residues long. Germline CDR1 SGHTA, CDR2 FQGNSA. The CDR3 loop is CASSLARQGGTQYF. The CDR3 bases are TGTGCCAGCAGCTTGGCGCGGCAAGGGGGGACCCAGTACTTC.

Only one count was recorded for this clone. J is TRBJ2-1 and V is TRBV7-2, with 10 bases lining up with TRBD1. Germline-derived CDR1 and CDR2 are SGHTA and FQGNSA. The J segment lost 6 bases and the V segment lost 5 bases, leaving 10 bases of the junction unmatched. The CDR3 contains 16 residues. The CDR3 nucleotides are TGTGCCAGCAGCCACTCCGTGGGACAGGGGAGCAATGAGCAGTTCTTC. This encodes CASSHSVGQGSNEQFF.

In this sample, this clone turned up a few times. The rearrangement links TRBV28 to TRBJ1-5; 9 bases line up with TRBD1. CDR3 length: 16 amino acids. Germline-derived CDR1 and CDR2 are MDHEN and SYDVKM. V dropped 5 bases and J dropped 1; count of bases not matched to a gene: 6. CDR3 sequence (DNA): TGTGCCAGCAGTGACGACAGGGGGAACAGCAATCAGCCCCAGCATTTT. Translated, it gives CASSDDRGNSNQPQHF.

The V gene is TRBV5-1, the J gene TRBJ2-1, with D maybe TRBD2 (5 bases). CDR1 is SGHRS and CDR2 is YFSETQ in the germline V gene. The CDR3 runs 14 residues. Trimming removed 0 bases at V and 9 bases at J, with 13 bases between. The CDR3 region has the DNA TGCGCCAGCAGCTTGGCGGGGAGCGGCCGTGAGCAGTTCTTC. It codes for CASSLAGSGREQFF.

In this sample, this clone turned up a few times. This chain uses TRBV19 with TRBJ1-1; D gene ambiguous. The CDR3 contains 13 residues. Between the trimmed V and J ends, which lost 3 bases and 0 bases, there was a span of 5 bases. The germline V gene encodes CDR1 LNHDA and CDR2 SQIVND (reference sequence). The CDR3 bases are TGTGCCAGTAGTATCGGTATGAACACTGAAGCTTTCTTT. Translation: CASSIGMNTEAFF.

The CDR3 DNA sequence: TGTGCCAGCAGCTTCCGGACGGGACCAAACTTCTATGGCTACACCTTC. This codes for CASSFRTGPNFYGYTF. The J gene is TRBJ1-2, the V gene TRBV9; maybe TRBD1 (5 bases). Germline-derived CDR1 and CDR2 are SGDLS and YYNGEE. V lost 4 bases and J lost 4, with 20 bases in between. The CDR3 totals 16 residues.

This clone was observed a single time. This chain joins TRBV7-8 and TRBJ2-7; the D gene is possibly TRBD1 (5 bases). V was shortened by 5 bases and J by 1 base, with 12 bases between the two germline ends. Per the germline V gene, CDR1 is SGHVS and CDR2 is FQNEAQ. The CDR3 is 14 amino acids. The CDR3 sequence: CASSPAGLSYEQYF. In nucleotides, the CDR3 is TGTGCCAGCAGCCCCGCAGGGTTGTCCTACGAGCAGTACTTC.

The CDR3 reads CASSRAWDAYEQYF. The CDR3 DNA follows: TGCGCCAGCAGCCGGGCGTGGGACGCCTACGAGCAGTACTTC. The V gene is TRBV5-1, the J gene TRBJ2-7; D may match TRBD1 or TRBD2 (5 bases each). V was shortened by 4 bases and J by 2 bases, with 13 bases between the two germline ends. Germline-derived CDR1 and CDR2 are SGHRS and YFSETQ. The CDR3 extends over 14 amino acids. The full variable domain, its missing parts supplied by reference TRBV5-1 and TRBJ2-7, is KAGVTQTPRYLIKTRGQQVTLSCSPISGHRSVSWYQQTPGQGLQFLFEYFSETQRNKGNFPGRFSGRQFSNSRSEMNVSTLELGDSALYLCASSRAWDAYEQYFGPGTRLTVT.

CDR3 coding DNA: TGTGCCAGCAGCTTAGTGGGTGCTGCCGGGGAGCTGTTTTTT. Translation gives CASSLVGAAGELFF. V gene TRBV7-2 combines with J gene TRBJ2-2; D unresolved. This CDR3 spans 14 amino acids. V was cut by 1 base and J by 6 bases, with 9 bases left in between. The germline V gene encodes CDR1 SGHTA and CDR2 FQGNSA.

The CDR3 loop is CASREGSVYGYTF. For the CDR3, the DNA is TGTGCCAGCAGGGAGGGGTCGGTGTATGGCTACACCTTC. This sequence joins TRBV28 and TRBJ1-2, with D tentatively TRBD1 (5 bases). The CDR3 is 13 residues long. The ends were cut back, 6 bases at V and 5 bases at J, with 13 bases in the middle. Per germline, CDR1 MDHEN and CDR2 SYDVKM.

This chain connects TRBV7-3 to TRBJ2-3; 7 nucleotides line up with TRBD2. Germline V CDR1 and CDR2: SGHTA, FQGTGA. Trimming removed 5 bases from V and 0 bases from J; junction bases left unmatched: 5. The CDR3 extends over 15 amino acids. CDR3 amino acids: CASSNGLGSTDTQYF. The CDR3 nucleotides read TGTGCCAGCAGCAACGGACTAGGCAGCACAGATACGCAGTATTTT.

This clone was seen just once. The chain joins TRBV5-5 to TRBJ1-1; D might be TRBD1 (5 bases). The CDR3 covers 14 residues. The germline V gene encodes CDR1 SGHKS and CDR2 YYEKEE (reference sequence). V shed 3 bases and J shed 1 base, with 10 bases lying between them. The chain's CDR3 is CASSWSDRNTEAFF. DNA for the CDR3: TGTGCCAGCAGCTGGTCCGACAGGAACACTGAAGCTTTCTTT.

This rearrangement joins TRBV9 to TRBJ1-4, with D unclear. Trimming removed 4 bases from V and 1 base from J, with 14 bases in between. Germline V gene data show CDR1 as SGDLS and CDR2 as YYNGEE. The length of the CDR3 is 16 residues. The CDR3 sequence is CASSLRGSGTNEKLFF. In DNA form, the CDR3 reads TGTGCCAGCAGCTTACGGGGATCGGGAACTAATGAAAAACTGTTTTTT. The full variable domain, completed using reference TRBV9 and TRBJ1-4, is DSGVTQTPKHLITATGQRVTLRCSPRSGDLSVYWYQQSLDQGLQFLIQYYNGEERAKGNILERFSAQQFPDLHSELNLSSLELGDSALYFCASSLRGSGTNEKLFFGSGTQLSVL.

Only one count was recorded for this clone. This chain joins TRBV2 and TRBJ1-2; D gene uncertain. CDR3 size: 13 residues. Per germline, CDR1 SNHLY and CDR2 FYNNEI. The V end was cut by 3 bases, the J end by 4 bases, with 9 bases between. CDR3 sequence: CASSDGRIYGYTF. CDR3 DNA: TGTGCCAGCAGTGACGGTAGGATCTATGGCTACACCTTC.